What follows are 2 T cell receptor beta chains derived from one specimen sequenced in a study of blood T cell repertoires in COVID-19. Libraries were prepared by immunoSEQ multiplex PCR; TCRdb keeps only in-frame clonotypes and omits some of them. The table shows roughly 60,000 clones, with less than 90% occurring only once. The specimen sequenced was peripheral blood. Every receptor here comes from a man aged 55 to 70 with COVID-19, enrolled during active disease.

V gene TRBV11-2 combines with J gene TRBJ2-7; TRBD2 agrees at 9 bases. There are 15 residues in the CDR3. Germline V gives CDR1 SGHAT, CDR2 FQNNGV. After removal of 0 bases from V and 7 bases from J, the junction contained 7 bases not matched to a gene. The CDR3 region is CASSLDGAGGGEQYF. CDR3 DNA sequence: TGTGCCAGCAGCTTAGATGGGGCGGGAGGGGGAGAGCAGTACTTC.

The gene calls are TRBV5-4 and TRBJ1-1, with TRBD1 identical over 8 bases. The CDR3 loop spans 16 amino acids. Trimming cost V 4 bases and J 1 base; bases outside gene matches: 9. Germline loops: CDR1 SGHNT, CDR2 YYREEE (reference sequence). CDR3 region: CASSRPGGAGNTEAFF. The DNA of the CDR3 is TGTGCCAGCAGCCGTCCAGGGGGCGCGGGGAACACTGAAGCTTTCTTT.